This is a list of T cell receptor beta chains from one sample in a study of blood T cell repertoires in COVID-19. Assay: immunoSEQ multiplex PCR; the TCRdb copy retains only in-frame clones and omits some. The data hold some 15,000 clones, with around 77% observed a single time. The sequencing input was peripheral blood. These receptors originate from a human donor in a cohort sampled during active COVID-19. The CDR3 runs from the conserved cysteine through the conserved F or W. A D gene is named only where the DNA matches it firmly. Clone sizes are given selectively: once, few, many, or a class where the clone is expanded.

18,TRBJ2-2,.,.,TRBV7-8,TGTGCCAGCAGCCTAACCCCTCGGACAAGGGGAAACACCGGGGAGCTGTTTTTT,CASSLTPRTRGNTGELFF
14,TRBJ2-7,.,.,TRBV7-9,TGTGCCAGCAGCTTCGAGGGCCTAACCTACGAGCAGTACTTC,CASSFEGLTYEQYF
15,TRBJ2-7,.,few,TRBV5-6,TGTGCCAGCAGCTTGGTCATAGGAAGGGGAATCGAGCAGTACTTC,CASSLVIGRGIEQYF
16,TRBJ2-5,TRBD2,once,TRBV14,TGTGCCAGCAGCCAAATCCCTAGCGGGTACCAAGAGACCCAGTACTTC,CASSQIPSGYQETQYF
15,TRBJ2-7,TRBD1,few,TRBV3-1/TRBV3-2,TGTGCCAGCAGCCATACGGACAGGGGCGGGTACGAGCAGTACTTC,CASSHTDRGGYEQYF
13,TRBJ2-5,.,.,TRBV9,TGTGCCAGCAGCGTAGCAGACAAACAGACCCAGTACTTC,CASSVADKQTQYF
12,TRBJ2-7,.,few,TRBV6-2/TRBV6-3,TGTGCCAGCAGCCCCCCCAGTCACGAGCAGTACTTC,CASSPPSHEQYF
14,TRBJ2-7,.,once,TRBV2,TGTGCCAGCCTAGATACGGCCCAGGGAGGCGAGCAGTACTTC,CASLDTAQGGEQYF
14,TRBJ1-1,.,.,TRBV5-1,TGCGCCAGCAGCGAGGGCGGAGTGAACACTGAAGCTTTCTTT,CASSEGGVNTEAFF
13,TRBJ2-1,TRBD2,.,TRBV5-4,TGTGCCAGCAGCTTTACGGGGGGAAATGAGCAGTTCTTC,CASSFTGGNEQFF
16,TRBJ2-1,TRBD2,.,TRBV5-4,TGTGCCAGCAGCCTGGGAGGGACTAGCGGGAGGGGTGAGCAGTTCTTC,CASSLGGTSGRGEQFF
15,TRBJ1-4,.,.,TRBV19,TGTGCCAGTAGTATAATCCGGACACCGACGGAAAAACTGTTTTTT,CASSIIRTPTEKLFF
12,TRBJ1-2,.,.,TRBV2,TGTGCCAGCAGTGCGCGGGGGTATGGCTACACCTTC,CASSARGYGYTF
14,TRBJ2-3,TRBD1,.,TRBV10-3,TGTGCCATCCAACGGGACAGAAGCACAGATACGCAGTATTTT,CAIQRDRSTDTQYF
14,TRBJ2-7,TRBD1,.,TRBV19,TGTGCCAGTAGAAAACAGGGGACCTCCTACGAGCAGTACTTC,CASRKQGTSYEQYF
13,TRBJ2-5,TRBD1,.,TRBV15,TGTGCCACCAGCAGGGACAGGGGACAGACCCAGTACTTC,CATSRDRGQTQYF
13,TRBJ1-2,.,.,TRBV27,TGTGCCAGCAGTTTAAACAGGGACTATGGCTACACCTTC,CASSLNRDYGYTF
14,TRBJ2-7,.,.,TRBV2,TGTGCCAGCAGTGCCGGGCGGGGCCACTACGAGCAGTACTTC,CASSAGRGHYEQYF
15,TRBJ2-7,TRBD2,.,TRBV10-3,TGTGCCATCAGTGAGTCAACTAGCGGCTCCTACGAGCAGTACTTC,CAISESTSGSYEQYF
15,TRBJ1-4,.,.,TRBV7-9,TGTGCCAGCAGCCGAACGGGAGGGACGGGGGAAAAACTGTTTTTT,CASSRTGGTGEKLFF
16,TRBJ2-1,TRBD2,.,TRBV7-3,TGTGCCAGCAGTTGGACTAGCGGGAGACCCTACAATGAGCAGTTCTTC,CASSWTSGRPYNEQFF
13,TRBJ1-1,.,.,TRBV11-3,TGTGCCAGCAGCCCCGGAGGGAACACTGAAGCTTTCTTT,CASSPGGNTEAFF
15,TRBJ2-5,.,.,TRBV7-2,TGTGCCAGCAGCTTAGGAACTAGGACGCGAGAGACCCAGTACTTC,CASSLGTRTRETQYF
16,TRBJ2-7,TRBD2,medium-sized,TRBV28,TGTGCCAGCAGTTTTAGACTAGCGGGAGGCTACTACGAGCAGTACTTC,CASSFRLAGGYYEQYF